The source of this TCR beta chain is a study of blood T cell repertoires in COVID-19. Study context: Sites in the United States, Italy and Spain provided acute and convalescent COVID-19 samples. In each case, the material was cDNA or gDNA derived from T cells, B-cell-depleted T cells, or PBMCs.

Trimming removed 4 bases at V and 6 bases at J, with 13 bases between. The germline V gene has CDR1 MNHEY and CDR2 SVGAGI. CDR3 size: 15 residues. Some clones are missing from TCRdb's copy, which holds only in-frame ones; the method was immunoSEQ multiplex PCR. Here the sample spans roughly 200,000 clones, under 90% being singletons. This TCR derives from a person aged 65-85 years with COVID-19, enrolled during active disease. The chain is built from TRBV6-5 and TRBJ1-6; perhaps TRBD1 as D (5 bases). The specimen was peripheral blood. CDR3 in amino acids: CASSSPGLLNSPLHF. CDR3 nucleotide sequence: TGTGCCAGCAGTTCCCCAGGGCTCCTTAATTCACCCCTCCACTTT.